The 18 T cell receptor beta chains reported below all come from one sample, sequenced in a study of T cell changes during pregnancy in multiple sclerosis. Profiling relied on immunoSEQ multiplex PCR, and the TCRdb table lists in-frame clones only, not all of them. The table has about 39,000 clones, around 94% seen once. The source material was peripheral blood, sampled in the third trimester of pregnancy. The receptors were gathered from a female donor with multiple sclerosis, enrolled in a pregnancy study.

The V gene is TRBV10-3, the J gene TRBJ2-1, with a weak D call TRBD2 (5 bases). Germline V gives CDR1 ENHRY, CDR2 SYGVKD. The CDR3 length is 11 residues. Trimming shortened V by 10 bases and J by 7 bases, and 11 bases separated the two germline ends. The CDR3 spells CATRRGNEQFF. In DNA, the CDR3 is TGTGCCACCCGGCGCGGGAATGAGCAGTTCTTC.

J is TRBJ1-5 and V is TRBV27; 9 bases map to TRBD1. The CDR3 length is 14 residues. CDR1 is MNHEY and CDR2 is SMNVEV in the germline V gene (reference sequence). J lost 5 bases, V lost 5 bases, and 4 bases had no gene match. The CDR3 here is CASSKTGGYQPQHF. CDR3 DNA sequence: TGTGCCAGCAGTAAGACAGGGGGTTATCAGCCCCAGCATTTT.

The chain couples TRBV5-1 to TRBJ2-7, with D possibly being TRBD2 (6 bases). The CDR3 consists of 14 residues. CDR1 and CDR2 (germline): SGHRS, YFSETQ. V was clipped by 6 bases and J by 3 bases, with 16 bases between them. The CDR3 sequence: CASTTGTGVYEQYF. CDR3 coding DNA: TGCGCCAGCACCACCGGGACTGGGGTCTACGAGCAGTACTTC.

The rearrangement links TRBV11-2 to TRBJ1-4, with D maybe TRBD1 (6 bases). From germline, CDR1 is SGHAT and CDR2 FQNNGV. This CDR3 contains 14 residues. V dropped 5 bases and J dropped 8 bases, with 15 bases sitting between them. The CDR3, as DNA: TGTGCCAGCAGCCGTCGGGGGGCTGTCGAAAAACTGTTTTTT. This sequence encodes CASSRRGAVEKLFF.

The chain combines TRBV7-6 with TRBJ2-3; 9 positions match TRBD2. CDR1 SGHVS and CDR2 FNYEAQ come from the germline V gene. V was clipped by 1 base and J by 2 bases; unmatched bases: 7. This CDR3 comprises 17 residues. CDR3 sequence reads: CASSLGAGTSSTDTQYF. CDR3 DNA: TGTGCCAGCAGCTTAGGGGCCGGGACTAGCTCCACAGATACGCAGTATTTT.

This clone was found once. The rearrangement uses TRBV7-6 and TRBJ2-3; 7 nucleotides agree with TRBD2. The CDR3 has 16 amino acids. Looked up from germline, CDR1 is SGHVS and CDR2 is FNYEAQ. The junction had 10 bases not matched to a gene; V was cut back by 5 bases and J by 2 bases. Written as DNA, the CDR3 is TGTGCCAGCAGCCCCCTCCCAGCGGGAATCACAGATACGCAGTATTTT. This encodes CASSPLPAGITDTQYF.

The chain joins TRBV18 to TRBJ1-4, with D uncertain. Germline assignment: CDR1 KGHSH and CDR2 LQKENI. V shed 3 bases and J shed 0 bases, with 8 bases lying between them. This CDR3 comprises 15 residues. The chain's CDR3 is CASSPAPATNEKLFF. CDR3 bases: TGTGCCAGCTCACCGGCTCCCGCAACTAATGAAAAACTGTTTTTT.

CDR3 in amino acids: CASSQWLAGPYEQYF. The CDR3 coding sequence is TGCGCCAGCAGCCAATGGCTAGCGGGGCCCTACGAGCAGTACTTC. The genes are TRBV4-3 and TRBJ2-5, with 9 bases that match TRBD2. The J call may not be correct, given that the DNA end is closer to TRBJ2-7. This CDR3 comprises 15 residues. The V gene's germline CDR1 is LGHNA and CDR2 YSLEER.

The chain employs TRBV4-1 and TRBJ1-1, with 9 bases that match TRBD1. Germline loops: CDR1 MGHRA, CDR2 YSYEKL. After removal of 0 bases from V and 4 bases from J, the junction contained 12 bases not matched to a gene. CDR3 length: 18 residues. The CDR3 is CASSQDERSTGGSTEAFF. DNA of the CDR3: TGCGCCAGCAGCCAAGATGAGAGGTCGACAGGGGGTTCCACTGAAGCTTTCTTT.

The rearrangement links TRBV11-3 to TRBJ1-4, with 7 nucleotides matching TRBD1. This CDR3 is built from 17 residues. Germline V gene sequence: CDR1 SGHNT, CDR2 YENEEA. The ends lost 0 bases at V and 7 bases at J; junction bases unmatched: 11. This CDR3 is CASSLESGQVGIEKLFF. CDR3 in DNA: TGTGCCAGCAGCTTAGAAAGTGGACAGGTGGGAATTGAAAAACTGTTTTTT.

The V gene is TRBV28, the J gene TRBJ2-7, with TRBD2 matching over 11 bases. V was pared by 3 bases and J by 3 bases, with 10 bases of the junction left unmatched. The CDR3 contains 17 residues. Germline V gives CDR1 MDHEN, CDR2 SYDVKM. The chain's CDR3 is CASSLKLAGVLLYEQYF. CDR3 in DNA: TGTGCCAGCAGTTTGAAACTAGCGGGAGTTCTTCTCTACGAGCAGTACTTC.

The V gene is TRBV30, the J gene TRBJ1-2; maybe TRBD1 (5 bases). Per germline, CDR1 GTSNPN and CDR2 SVGIG (reference sequence). This CDR3 region has 11 residues. V lost 0 bases, J lost 14 bases, and 13 bases lay in between. CDR3 nucleotide sequence: TGTGCCTGGAGTGTTAAAGACAGTCGGACCTTC. Its translation is CAWSVKDSRTF. Drawing the rest from reference TRBV30 and TRBJ1-2, the complete variable domain is SQTIHQWPATLVQPVGSPLSLECTVEGTSNPNLYWYRQAAGRGLQLLFYSVGIGQISSEVPQNLSASRPQDRQFILSSKKLLLSDSGFYLCAWSVKDSRTFGSGTRLTVV.

This sequence joins TRBV27 and TRBJ2-7; D might be TRBD1 (6 bases). V lost 6 bases, J lost 2 bases, and 17 bases lay in between. The CDR3 has 15 amino acids. Germline V CDR1 and CDR2: MNHEY, SMNVEV (reference sequence). In DNA, the CDR3 is TGTGCCAGCAGCCCCGTAGGGACACTCCCCTACGAGCAGTACTTC. Residues: CASSPVGTLPYEQYF.

The chain links TRBV2 to TRBJ1-1, with 7 bases aligning to TRBD1. Germline-derived CDR1 and CDR2 are SNHLY and FYNNEI. V dropped 11 bases and J dropped 0; count of bases not matched to a gene: 3. The CDR3 runs 12 residues. CDR3 sequence reads: CAGGQLNTEAFF. In nucleotides, the CDR3 is TGTGCCGGGGGACAGTTGAACACTGAAGCTTTCTTT.

The V and J genes are TRBV27 and TRBJ2-7; tentatively, D is TRBD2 (5 bases). Germline V CDR1 and CDR2: MNHEY, SMNVEV (reference sequence). With 4 bases removed from V and 5 bases from J, the gap between germline ends came to 12 bases. The CDR3 extends over 13 amino acids. In DNA, the CDR3 is TGTGCCAGCAGTTACCGGGGTAGGAACGAGCAGTACTTC. Its protein product is CASSYRGRNEQYF.

The chain has TRBV7-9 and TRBJ1-1; D unclear. From germline, CDR1 is SEHNR and CDR2 FQNEAQ (reference sequence). Trimming stripped 4 bases from V and 4 bases from J, with 10 bases between. This CDR3 is 13 amino acids long. Here the CDR3 DNA reads TGTGCCAGCAGCTCAACAATAATCACTGAAGCTTTCTTT. It specifies CASSSTIITEAFF.

V is TRBV30 and J is TRBJ2-1, with 16 positions matching TRBD2. Germline values: CDR1 GTSNPN, CDR2 SVGIG (reference sequence). The CDR3 length is 18 residues. V gave up 0 bases and J gave up 6 bases; unmatched junction bases: 8. The CDR3 coding sequence is TGTGCCTGGAGTGTACAGGGACTAGCGGGAGGGCCCGGCAATGAGCAGTTCTTC. Translation: CAWSVQGLAGGPGNEQFF.

J is TRBJ2-7 and V is TRBV10-2; D perhaps matches TRBD1 (6 bases). Germline V gives CDR1 WSHSY, CDR2 SAAADI. The germline V and J ends were trimmed by 6 bases and 0 bases, with 9 bases remaining between them. The CDR3 contains 13 residues. The CDR3 coding sequence is TGCGCCAGCAGAGAGGACAGCTCCTACGAGCAGTACTTC. Translated: CASREDSSYEQYF.